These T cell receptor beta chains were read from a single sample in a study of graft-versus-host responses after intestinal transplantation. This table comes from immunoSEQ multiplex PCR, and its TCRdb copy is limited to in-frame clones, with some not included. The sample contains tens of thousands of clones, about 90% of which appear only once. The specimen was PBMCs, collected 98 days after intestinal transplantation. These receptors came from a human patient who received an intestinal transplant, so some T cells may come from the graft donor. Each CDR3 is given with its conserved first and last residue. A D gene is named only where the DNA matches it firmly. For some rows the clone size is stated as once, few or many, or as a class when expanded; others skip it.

CDR3nt: TGTGCCAGCAGCGTCGGGGCGGGGTTAAACACCGGGGAGCTGTTTTTT; CDR3aa: CASSVGAGLNTGELFF; abundance: -; j_gene: TRBJ2-2; v_gene: TRBV9; d_gene: -
CDR3nt: TGTGCCAGCAGTATCGGGACAGTCAATGAGCAGTTCTTC; CDR3aa: CASSIGTVNEQFF; abundance: -; j_gene: TRBJ2-1; v_gene: TRBV27; d_gene: TRBD1
CDR3nt: TGTGCCACCAGCAGAGGTAGCGGGAGTTACAATGAGCAGTTCTTC; CDR3aa: CATSRGSGSYNEQFF; abundance: -; j_gene: TRBJ2-1; v_gene: TRBV15; d_gene: TRBD2
CDR3nt: TGTGCCAGCAGTTTATTGAGAGATCCGGGACTAGCGTTATACAATGAGCAGTTCTTC; CDR3aa: CASSLLRDPGLALYNEQFF; abundance: -; j_gene: TRBJ2-1; v_gene: TRBV28; d_gene: TRBD2
CDR3nt: TGTGCCAGCAGTTACCCGACAGGGATCACAGATACGCAGTATTTT; CDR3aa: CASSYPTGITDTQYF; abundance: once; j_gene: TRBJ2-3; v_gene: TRBV6-6; d_gene: TRBD1
CDR3nt: TGTGCCAGCAGCGTAGACGGGAGCAACACCGGGGAGCTGTTTTTT; CDR3aa: CASSVDGSNTGELFF; abundance: -; j_gene: TRBJ2-2; v_gene: TRBV9; d_gene: -
CDR3nt: TGTGCCAGTAGGCCGACAGGGGGCGCTAACGACGTCCTGACTTTC; CDR3aa: CASRPTGGANDVLTF; abundance: -; j_gene: TRBJ2-6; v_gene: TRBV19; d_gene: TRBD1
CDR3nt: TGTGCCAGCAGTGACCGGGACAGGGGGCCGGAGACCCAGTACTTC; CDR3aa: CASSDRDRGPETQYF; abundance: -; j_gene: TRBJ2-5; v_gene: TRBV25-1; d_gene: TRBD1
CDR3nt: TGTGCCAGCAGCGCCCTCGGGGGGCAAGATACGCAGTATTTT; CDR3aa: CASSALGGQDTQYF; abundance: -; j_gene: TRBJ2-3; v_gene: TRBV7-3; d_gene: -
CDR3nt: TGTGCCAGCAGCCCACTAGCGGGGAATCAGTTCTTC; CDR3aa: CASSPLAGNQFF; abundance: -; j_gene: TRBJ2-1; v_gene: TRBV4-2; d_gene: TRBD2
CDR3nt: TGCAGCTCCCGGGACGGCAGCTCCTACGAGCAGTACTTC; CDR3aa: CSSRDGSSYEQYF; abundance: -; j_gene: TRBJ2-7; v_gene: TRBV29-1; d_gene: -
CDR3nt: TGTGCCTGGAGTTCGAGGGGACTAGCGGGAGGTGAGCAGTTCTTC; CDR3aa: CAWSSRGLAGGEQFF; abundance: few; j_gene: TRBJ2-1; v_gene: TRBV30; d_gene: TRBD2
CDR3nt: TGTGCCAGTAGTATCTCTAGCGGCCGTTACAATGAGCAGTTCTTC; CDR3aa: CASSISSGRYNEQFF; abundance: -; j_gene: TRBJ2-1; v_gene: TRBV19; d_gene: TRBD2
CDR3nt: TGTGCCACCAGCAGAGTCCTAGCAGGGGAGGGGCGTCACGGGGAGCTGTTTTTT; CDR3aa: CATSRVLAGEGRHGELFF; abundance: -; j_gene: TRBJ2-2; v_gene: TRBV15; d_gene: -
CDR3nt: TGTGCCAGCTCACCAGTTCAGGGGGACGCGGGGGCCAACGTCCTGACTTTC; CDR3aa: CASSPVQGDAGANVLTF; abundance: -; j_gene: TRBJ2-6; v_gene: TRBV18; d_gene: TRBD1
CDR3nt: TGTGCCAGCAGTGAATATGCAGGGATGAGCACTGAAGCTTTCTTT; CDR3aa: CASSEYAGMSTEAFF; abundance: once; j_gene: TRBJ1-1; v_gene: TRBV25-1; d_gene: -
CDR3nt: TGCGCCAGCAGCCCAGGACCTAATGAAAAACTGTTTTTT; CDR3aa: CASSPGPNEKLFF; abundance: few; j_gene: TRBJ1-4; v_gene: TRBV10-1; d_gene: -
CDR3nt: TGTGCCAGCAGTCCAGGACGCCTGAATCAGCCCCAGCATTTT; CDR3aa: CASSPGRLNQPQHF; abundance: -; j_gene: TRBJ1-5; v_gene: TRBV2; d_gene: -
CDR3nt: TGCGCCAGCTCCGTGCGGACTAGCGGGGAATACAATGAGCAGTTCTTC; CDR3aa: CASSVRTSGEYNEQFF; abundance: -; j_gene: TRBJ2-1; v_gene: TRBV10-1; d_gene: TRBD2
CDR3nt: TGTGCCAGCAGTGGGGGCAGGGAGCAGTACTTC; CDR3aa: CASSGGREQYF; abundance: -; j_gene: TRBJ2-7; v_gene: TRBV6-1; d_gene: -
CDR3nt: TGTGCCAGCAGTCACTACAGGGTCCAAGACGAGCAGTACTTC; CDR3aa: CASSHYRVQDEQYF; abundance: once; j_gene: TRBJ2-7; v_gene: TRBV6-5; d_gene: -
CDR3nt: TGTGCCAGCAGCCTGGCAGGGTGGGGCACCGGGGAGCTGTTTTTT; CDR3aa: CASSLAGWGTGELFF; abundance: -; j_gene: TRBJ2-2; v_gene: TRBV7-9; d_gene: -
CDR3nt: TGTGCCAGCAGTCCTGGACAGATCTATGGCTACACCTTC; CDR3aa: CASSPGQIYGYTF; abundance: -; j_gene: TRBJ1-2; v_gene: TRBV6-6; d_gene: -
CDR3nt: TGCGCCAGCAGCTTGGAGGCGGGGTACGAGCAGTACTTC; CDR3aa: CASSLEAGYEQYF; abundance: once; j_gene: TRBJ2-7; v_gene: TRBV5-1; d_gene: -
CDR3nt: TGCGCCAGCAGCCAAGATTTTAAGGGGGGAGTTTTTACAACTAATGAAAAACTGTTTTTT; CDR3aa: CASSQDFKGGVFTTNEKLFF; abundance: -; j_gene: TRBJ1-4; v_gene: TRBV4-1; d_gene: -
CDR3nt: TGTGCCTGGGCGGTTTGGGGCACCGGGGAGCTGTTTTTT; CDR3aa: CAWAVWGTGELFF; abundance: -; j_gene: TRBJ2-2; v_gene: TRBV30; d_gene: -
CDR3nt: TGCGCCAGCAGCCTAGAAACCGGGGAGCTGTTTTTT; CDR3aa: CASSLETGELFF; abundance: -; j_gene: TRBJ2-2; v_gene: TRBV5-1; d_gene: -
CDR3nt: TGTGCCAGCAGTACCCTCCGACAGGGCCCCTACGAGCAGTACTTC; CDR3aa: CASSTLRQGPYEQYF; abundance: -; j_gene: TRBJ2-7; v_gene: TRBV6-5; d_gene: TRBD1
CDR3nt: TGTGCCACCACGCCAGGGGACTCCTACGAGCAGTACTTC; CDR3aa: CATTPGDSYEQYF; abundance: -; j_gene: TRBJ2-7; v_gene: TRBV10-3; d_gene: -
CDR3nt: TGCGCCAGCAGCCAAGTCGAAGCAGATACGCAGTATTTT; CDR3aa: CASSQVEADTQYF; abundance: -; j_gene: TRBJ2-3; v_gene: TRBV4-1; d_gene: -
CDR3nt: TGTGCCTGGAGTGCGCCTCGCTCGGGACAGGAGGCGATAGATAATTCACCCCTCCACTTT; CDR3aa: CAWSAPRSGQEAIDNSPLHF; abundance: -; j_gene: TRBJ1-6; v_gene: TRBV30; d_gene: TRBD1
CDR3nt: TGTGCCAGCAGTGAAACAGGGGGGGTCAACACCATATATTTT; CDR3aa: CASSETGGVNTIYF; abundance: -; j_gene: TRBJ1-3; v_gene: TRBV25-1; d_gene: TRBD1
CDR3nt: TGTGCCAGTAGTCAGGACAGAAGCTATGGCTACACCTTC; CDR3aa: CASSQDRSYGYTF; abundance: -; j_gene: TRBJ1-2; v_gene: TRBV19; d_gene: -
CDR3nt: TGTGCCAGCAGTTTCGGGACTAGCAATGAGCAGTTCTTC; CDR3aa: CASSFGTSNEQFF; abundance: once; j_gene: TRBJ2-1; v_gene: TRBV28; d_gene: TRBD2
CDR3nt: TGTGCCAGCAGCTTATATGTTGGCAGCGCGAATGAAAAACTGTTTTTT; CDR3aa: CASSLYVGSANEKLFF; abundance: -; j_gene: TRBJ1-4; v_gene: TRBV11-2; d_gene: -
CDR3nt: TGTGCCAGCAGCCCGACACAAAATAGCAATCAGCCCCAGCATTTT; CDR3aa: CASSPTQNSNQPQHF; abundance: -; j_gene: TRBJ1-5; v_gene: TRBV28; d_gene: -
CDR3nt: TGTGCCAGCAGTCCCGTCGATCTAGCGGGCAAAAACATTCAGTACTTC; CDR3aa: CASSPVDLAGKNIQYF; abundance: -; j_gene: TRBJ2-4; v_gene: TRBV27; d_gene: TRBD2
CDR3nt: TGCAGCGTTGGGGTAGCGGGAGCCCACGAGCAGTACTTC; CDR3aa: CSVGVAGAHEQYF; abundance: -; j_gene: TRBJ2-7; v_gene: TRBV29-1; d_gene: TRBD2
CDR3nt: TGTGCCAGCAGTAGGACCCTGAACACTGAAGCTTTCTTT; CDR3aa: CASSRTLNTEAFF; abundance: -; j_gene: TRBJ1-1; v_gene: TRBV6-5; d_gene: -
CDR3nt: TGTGCCAGTAGCCCCCTCCCGGGACTAGCTTACGGTGAGCAGTTCTTC; CDR3aa: CASSPLPGLAYGEQFF; abundance: -; j_gene: TRBJ2-1; v_gene: TRBV19; d_gene: TRBD2
CDR3nt: TGTGCCAGCAGCTTCCCGGACAGGGATTTGATGAACACTGAAGCTTTCTTT; CDR3aa: CASSFPDRDLMNTEAFF; abundance: -; j_gene: TRBJ1-1; v_gene: TRBV7-2; d_gene: TRBD1
CDR3nt: TGTGCCAGCAGTTTAGGATCCTCCGGAACTGAAGCTTTCTTT; CDR3aa: CASSLGSSGTEAFF; abundance: -; j_gene: TRBJ1-1; v_gene: TRBV27; d_gene: -
CDR3nt: TGTGCCAGCAGTCCAGACCCACAGGGGTATGAGCAGTTCTTC; CDR3aa: CASSPDPQGYEQFF; abundance: few; j_gene: TRBJ2-1; v_gene: TRBV11-3; d_gene: TRBD1
CDR3nt: TGTGCCAGCAGCTCACCTGGGGGGGGAACTGGAAACACCATATATTTT; CDR3aa: CASSSPGGGTGNTIYF; abundance: -; j_gene: TRBJ1-3; v_gene: TRBV7-2; d_gene: -
CDR3nt: TGTGCCATCAGAAACAGGGGCGCAGGCACAGATACGCAGTATTTT; CDR3aa: CAIRNRGAGTDTQYF; abundance: -; j_gene: TRBJ2-3; v_gene: TRBV10-3; d_gene: TRBD1
CDR3nt: TGTGCCAGCAGTGAGAAGACAGGGTTGTTCACTGAAGCTTTCTTT; CDR3aa: CASSEKTGLFTEAFF; abundance: once; j_gene: TRBJ1-1; v_gene: TRBV25-1; d_gene: TRBD1
CDR3nt: TGTGCCAGCAGTTCCCCGGGACAGGGGGCGCGAGGCTACACCTTC; CDR3aa: CASSSPGQGARGYTF; abundance: -; j_gene: TRBJ1-2; v_gene: TRBV6-6; d_gene: TRBD1
CDR3nt: TGTGCCAGCAGTAAAGGACAGGTTTGGAATGAGCAGTTCTTC; CDR3aa: CASSKGQVWNEQFF; abundance: -; j_gene: TRBJ2-1; v_gene: TRBV2; d_gene: TRBD1
CDR3nt: TGTGCCAGCAGCCTCAGGGGGGTGGAGACCCAGTACTTC; CDR3aa: CASSLRGVETQYF; abundance: -; j_gene: TRBJ2-5; v_gene: TRBV28; d_gene: -
CDR3nt: TGTGCCAGCAGTTACGGACAGGGGGACACTGAAGCTTTCTTT; CDR3aa: CASSYGQGDTEAFF; abundance: -; j_gene: TRBJ1-1; v_gene: TRBV6-5; d_gene: TRBD1
CDR3nt: TGTGCCAGCAGCGGACAGGGGTTAGTGGCGCACTATGGCTACACCTTC; CDR3aa: CASSGQGLVAHYGYTF; abundance: -; j_gene: TRBJ1-2; v_gene: TRBV14; d_gene: TRBD1
CDR3nt: TGCGCCAGCAGCTTGGCCCAACCCAACACCGGGGAGCTGTTTTTT; CDR3aa: CASSLAQPNTGELFF; abundance: -; j_gene: TRBJ2-2; v_gene: TRBV5-1; d_gene: -
CDR3nt: TGTGCCAGCAGCCCTGGCGGGTACGACTATGGCTACACCTTC; CDR3aa: CASSPGGYDYGYTF; abundance: -; j_gene: TRBJ1-2; v_gene: TRBV5-4; d_gene: -